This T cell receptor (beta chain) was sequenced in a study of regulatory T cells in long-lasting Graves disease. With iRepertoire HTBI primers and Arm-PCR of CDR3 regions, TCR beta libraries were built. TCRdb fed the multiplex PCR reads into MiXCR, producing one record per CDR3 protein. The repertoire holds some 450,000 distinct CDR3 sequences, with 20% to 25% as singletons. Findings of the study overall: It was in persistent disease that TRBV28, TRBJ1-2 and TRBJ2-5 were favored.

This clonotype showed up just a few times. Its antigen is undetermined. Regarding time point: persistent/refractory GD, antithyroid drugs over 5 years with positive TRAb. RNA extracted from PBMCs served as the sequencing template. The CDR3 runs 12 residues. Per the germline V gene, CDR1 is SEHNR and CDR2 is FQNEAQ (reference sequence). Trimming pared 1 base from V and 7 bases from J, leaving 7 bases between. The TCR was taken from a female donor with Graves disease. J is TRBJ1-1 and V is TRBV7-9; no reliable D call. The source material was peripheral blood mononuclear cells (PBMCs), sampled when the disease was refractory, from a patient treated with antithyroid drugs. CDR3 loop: CASSLVSGEAFF. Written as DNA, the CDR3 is TGTGCCAGCAGCTTAGTATCCGGTGAAGCTTTCTTT.